This TCR beta chain came from a study of blood T cell repertoires in COVID-19. Germline CDR1 SGHRS, CDR2 YFSETQ. This CDR3 contains 17 residues. Trimming at V came to 4 bases and at J to 8 bases, leaving 15 bases not matched to a gene. Authors' processing steps: Amplifying reference gene primers gave estimates of nucleated cell counts. Using immunoSEQ multiplex PCR, the repertoire was profiled, and TCRdb retains in-frame clones only, with some absent. V and J calls and clone size come straight from that table; D and trimming were deduced from the DNA. The sample shows 65,000 to 100,000 clones, roughly nine tenths of them seen only once.

Sequenced: peripheral blood. The clonotype was recovered from a man aged 50-59 years with acute or convalescent COVID-19. This chain links TRBV5-1 with TRBJ2-3; 11 nucleotides agree with TRBD2. CDR3: CASSPGLAGHQGGTQYF. CDR3 bases: TGCGCCAGCAGCCCAGGACTAGCGGGCCACCAGGGGGGTACGCAGTATTTT.